The sequence of this T cell receptor (beta chain) was determined in a study of metastatic and nonmetastatic thyroid tumors. The overall study: Across blood and tumor or nodule tissue, repertoires from malignant and benign thyroid patients were compared with one another. Study-level results: Versus benign nodules, malignant thyroid tumors reportedly had significantly higher TCR beta diversity, in blood and tumor.

Trimming at V came to 0 bases and at J to 2 bases, leaving 7 bases not matched to a gene. The germline V gene encodes CDR1 MNHEY and CDR2 SVGAGI. The CDR3 runs 17 residues. Original processing methods: The study's classifier, a distant-metastasis tool for papillary thyroid cancer, was built using CDR3 differences across clinicopathological groups. TCRdb re-clonotyped the PCR reads through MiXCR. The V and J calls shown here were made by TCRdb, not taken from the authors' results. The repertoire holds some 41,000 clones, with 3% to 3.5% as singletons. Notes on this clone: What it recognizes is unknown.

No treatment of any kind had been given to any patient before thyroid surgery. This TCR derives from a female donor with papillary thyroid cancer or a benign thyroid nodule (not recorded which). Some clones in this sample may be carry-over from other donors' samples. Source material: blood. The chain recombines TRBV6-5 with TRBJ2-3; 8 nucleotides agree with TRBD2. The CDR3 DNA follows: TGTGCCAGCAGTTACTCCGGGGGGGGGACTGCCACAGATACGCAGTATTTT. As protein: CASSYSGGGTATDTQYF.